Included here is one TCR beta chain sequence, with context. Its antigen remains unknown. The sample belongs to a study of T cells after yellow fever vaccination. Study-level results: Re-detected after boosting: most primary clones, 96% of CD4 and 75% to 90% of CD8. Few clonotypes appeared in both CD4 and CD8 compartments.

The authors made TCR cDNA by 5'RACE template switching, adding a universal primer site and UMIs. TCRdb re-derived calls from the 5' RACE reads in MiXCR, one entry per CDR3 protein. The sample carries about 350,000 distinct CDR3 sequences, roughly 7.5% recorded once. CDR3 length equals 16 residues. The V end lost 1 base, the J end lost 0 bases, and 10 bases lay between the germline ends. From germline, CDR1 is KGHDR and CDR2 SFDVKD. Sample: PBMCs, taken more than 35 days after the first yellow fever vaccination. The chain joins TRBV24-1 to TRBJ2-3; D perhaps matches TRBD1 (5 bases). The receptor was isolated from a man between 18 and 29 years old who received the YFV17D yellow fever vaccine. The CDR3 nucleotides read TGTGCCACCAGTGATTTTTCGACAGAGAGCACAGATACGCAGTATTTT. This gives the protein CATSDFSTESTDTQYF.